The T cell receptor beta chain described here comes from a study of T cells after yellow fever vaccination. Overall study: Flow sorting relied on CD3, CD45RA, CCR7 and CD95 to obtain EM, EMRA, CM and Tscm memory subsets. It was SMART-Seq v4 Ultra Low Input that prepared the fractions with low cell numbers.

This CDR3 region has 17 residues. V lost 3 bases to trimming and J lost 8 bases; unmatched junction nucleotides: 14. Germline V gene lookup returns CDR1 SNHLY and CDR2 FYNNEI. In making TCR cDNA, 5'RACE template switching added a universal primer site and UMIs to it. Each CDR3 protein gets one entry after TCRdb re-called the 5' RACE reads with MiXCR. The sample has 25,000 to 30,000 distinct CDR3 sequences; under 5.5% are singletons. The sequence derives from a man aged 25 to 40 who received the YFV17D yellow fever vaccine. Sequencing was performed on PBMCs, either bulk or a sorted T-cell subset (CD4+, CD8+, memory, or dextramer-sorted; not recorded which), taken 15 days after the yellow fever booster vaccination. The chain links TRBV2 to TRBJ2-1; the match to TRBD2 covers 9 bases. The DNA of the CDR3 is TGTGCCAGCAGTGATTATTCGGTGGCGGGAGGGTTGGATGAGCAGTTCTTC. Protein product: CASSDYSVAGGLDEQFF.